This T cell receptor beta chain derives from a study of blood T cells in healthy people across ages. No fewer than 5.5 micrograms of total RNA were isolated from every sample. General study results and limits: Strong correlation was found linking TCR beta diversity to naive T cell percentage.

Primed by a sample-barcoded 5' primer and a J-beta primer mix, a second PCR proceeded for 7 to 11 cycles. TCRdb fed the 5' RACE reads into MiXCR, producing one record per CDR3 protein. The profile shows more than 800,000 distinct CDR3 sequences, 40% to 55% of them singletons. Concerning this clonotype itself: Its antigen is undetermined.

V dropped 6 bases and J dropped 11; count of bases not matched to a gene: 12. The germline gives CDR1 MGHDK, CDR2 SYGVNS. The CDR3 contains 14 residues. Sequencing was done on a sample of blood. This rearrangement joins TRBV25-1 to TRBJ2-5, with 10 positions matching TRBD1. This clonotype was obtained from a woman between 55 and 75 years old in good health. The CDR3 sequence is CASRRTGGYDEQYF. CDR3 in DNA: TGTGCCAGCAGAAGGACAGGGGGATACGATGAGCAGTACTTC.